The source of this TCR beta chain is a study of T cells in Graves' hyperthyroidism and ophthalmopathy. The V and J ends lost 9 bases and 6 bases respectively, with 23 bases between them. This CDR3 region has 15 residues. The germline gives CDR1 MDHEN, CDR2 SYDVKM. RNA transcripts provided the source from which TCR beta CDR3 regions were amplified. The TCR CDR3 first-round RT-PCR relied on the HTBI primer set. One entry per CDR3 protein, called by TCRdb with MiXCR from the multiplex PCR reads. The sample holds 300,000 to 450,000 distinct CDR3 sequences, 15% to 20% seen once. The J gene is TRBJ1-1, the V gene TRBV28; D remains ambiguous. The TCR originated in a woman aged 40 to 49 with Graves' ophthalmopathy. Sequenced sample: blood. CDR3 nucleotide sequence: TGTGCCAGTTTCGTAACTGTGGTTGGGAAAGCTGAAGCTTTCTTT. Translated, it gives CASFVTVVGKAEAFF.